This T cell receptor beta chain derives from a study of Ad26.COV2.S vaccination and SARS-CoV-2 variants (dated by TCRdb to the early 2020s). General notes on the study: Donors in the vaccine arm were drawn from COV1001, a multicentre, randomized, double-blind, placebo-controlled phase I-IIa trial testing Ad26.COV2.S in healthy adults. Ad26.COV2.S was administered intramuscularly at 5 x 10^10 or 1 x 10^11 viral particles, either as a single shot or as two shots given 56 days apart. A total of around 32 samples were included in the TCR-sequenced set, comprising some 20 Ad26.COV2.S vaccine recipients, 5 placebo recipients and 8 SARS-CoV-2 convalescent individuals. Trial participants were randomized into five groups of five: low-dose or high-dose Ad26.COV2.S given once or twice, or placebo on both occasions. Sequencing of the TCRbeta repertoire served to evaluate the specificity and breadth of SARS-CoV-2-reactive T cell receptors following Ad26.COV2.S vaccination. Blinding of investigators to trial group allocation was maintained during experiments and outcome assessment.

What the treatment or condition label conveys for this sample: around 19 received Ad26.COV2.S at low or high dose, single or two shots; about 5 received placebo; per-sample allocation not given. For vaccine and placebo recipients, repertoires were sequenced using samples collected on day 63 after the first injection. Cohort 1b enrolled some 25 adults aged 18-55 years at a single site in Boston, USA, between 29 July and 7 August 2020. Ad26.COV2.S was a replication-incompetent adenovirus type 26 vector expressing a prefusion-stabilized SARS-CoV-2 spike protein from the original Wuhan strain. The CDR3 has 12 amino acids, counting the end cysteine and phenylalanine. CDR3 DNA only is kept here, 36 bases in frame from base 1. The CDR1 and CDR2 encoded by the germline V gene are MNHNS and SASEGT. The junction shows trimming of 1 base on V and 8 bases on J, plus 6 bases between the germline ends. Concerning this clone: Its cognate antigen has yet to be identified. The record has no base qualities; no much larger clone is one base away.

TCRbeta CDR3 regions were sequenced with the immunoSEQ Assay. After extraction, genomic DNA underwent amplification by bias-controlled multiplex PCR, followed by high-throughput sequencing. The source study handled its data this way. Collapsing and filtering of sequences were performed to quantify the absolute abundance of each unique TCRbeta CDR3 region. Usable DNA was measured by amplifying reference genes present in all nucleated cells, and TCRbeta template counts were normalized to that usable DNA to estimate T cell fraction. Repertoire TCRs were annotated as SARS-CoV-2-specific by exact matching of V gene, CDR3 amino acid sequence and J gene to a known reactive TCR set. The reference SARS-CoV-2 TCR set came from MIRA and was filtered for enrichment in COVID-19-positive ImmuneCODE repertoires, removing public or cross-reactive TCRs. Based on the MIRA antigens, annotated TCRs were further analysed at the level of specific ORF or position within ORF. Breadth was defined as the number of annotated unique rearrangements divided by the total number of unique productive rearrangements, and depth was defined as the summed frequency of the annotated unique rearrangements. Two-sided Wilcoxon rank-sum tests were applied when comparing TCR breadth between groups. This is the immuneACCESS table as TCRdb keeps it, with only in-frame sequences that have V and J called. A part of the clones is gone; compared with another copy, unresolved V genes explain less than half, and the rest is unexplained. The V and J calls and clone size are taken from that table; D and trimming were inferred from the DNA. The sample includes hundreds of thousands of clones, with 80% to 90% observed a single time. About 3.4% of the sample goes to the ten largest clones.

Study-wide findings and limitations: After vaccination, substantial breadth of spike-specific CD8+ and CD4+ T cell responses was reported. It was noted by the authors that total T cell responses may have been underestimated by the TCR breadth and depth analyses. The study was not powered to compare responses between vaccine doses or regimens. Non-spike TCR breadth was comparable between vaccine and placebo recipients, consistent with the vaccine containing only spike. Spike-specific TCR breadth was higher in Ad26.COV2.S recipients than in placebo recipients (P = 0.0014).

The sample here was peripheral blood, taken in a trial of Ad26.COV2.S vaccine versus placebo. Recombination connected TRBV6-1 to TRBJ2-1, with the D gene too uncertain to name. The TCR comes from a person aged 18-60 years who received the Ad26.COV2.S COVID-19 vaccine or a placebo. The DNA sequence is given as TGTGCCAGCAGTGAAGTCCGGGATGAGCAGTTCTTC. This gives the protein CASSEVRDEQFF.